The 5 T cell receptor beta chains below all came from one sample that was sequenced in a study of blood T cell repertoires in COVID-19. Here immunoSEQ multiplex PCR was the method, and the copy in TCRdb shows in-frame clones only, minus some. This table holds about 460,000 clones, approximately 90% found once. The sequenced sample consisted of PBMCs or T cells enriched from blood (not recorded which). The receptors were sampled from a woman between 55 and 75 years old who had recovered from COVID-19.

The chain has TRBV9 and TRBJ1-2, with TRBD1 matching 7 bases. The CDR3 length is 15 residues. Germline V gene data show CDR1 as SGDLS and CDR2 as YYNGEE. The V and J ends lost 4 bases and 3 bases, in that order; junction bases with no gene match: 9. CDR3 DNA sequence: TGTGCCAGCAGCCCAGGTAGGGGGCAGGACTATGGCTACACCTTC. Encoded protein: CASSPGRGQDYGYTF.

The rearrangement uses TRBV9 and TRBJ1-1; D unresolved. V was cut by 3 bases and J by 2 bases, with 8 bases left in between. This CDR3 region has 13 residues. Per the germline V gene, CDR1 is SGDLS and CDR2 is YYNGEE. In DNA form, the CDR3 reads TGTGCCAGCAGCGGGTCAGATAACACTGAAGCTTTCTTT. This gives the protein CASSGSDNTEAFF.

This chain uses TRBV13 with TRBJ1-5, with 9 bases aligning to TRBD1. With V trimmed by 2 bases and J by 3 bases, 2 bases remained unmatched. The CDR3 extends over 15 amino acids. From germline, CDR1 is PRHDT and CDR2 FYEKMQ (reference sequence). CDR3 DNA sequence: TGTGCCAGCAGCTTAACAGGGGGCGTCAATCAGCCCCAGCATTTT. This sequence encodes CASSLTGGVNQPQHF.

The chain recombines TRBV20-1 with TRBJ1-1; D is possibly TRBD1 (6 bases). Germline V gene data show CDR1 as DFQATT and CDR2 as SNEGSKA (reference sequence). This CDR3 comprises 11 residues. Trimming cost V 5 bases and J 7 bases, with 11 bases left between them. The chain's CDR3 is CSALGQFEAFF. Here the CDR3 DNA reads TGCAGTGCTCTTGGACAGTTTGAAGCTTTCTTT.

V is TRBV5-1 and J is TRBJ2-7; 8 nucleotides match TRBD1. Trimming removed 0 bases from V and 3 bases from J; junction bases left unmatched: 11. Germline lookup yields CDR1 SGHRS and CDR2 YFSETQ. The CDR3 runs 17 residues. The CDR3 DNA reads as TGCGCCAGCAGCTTGGCCAAGGCAGGGGGCAGGAGCTACGAGCAGTACTTC. Amino acid sequence: CASSLAKAGGRSYEQYF. Full variable domain (remainder filled in from reference TRBV5-1 and TRBJ2-7): KAGVTQTPRYLIKTRGQQVTLSCSPISGHRSVSWYQQTPGQGLQFLFEYFSETQRNKGNFPGRFSGRQFSNSRSEMNVSTLELGDSALYLCASSLAKAGGRSYEQYFGPGTRLTVT.